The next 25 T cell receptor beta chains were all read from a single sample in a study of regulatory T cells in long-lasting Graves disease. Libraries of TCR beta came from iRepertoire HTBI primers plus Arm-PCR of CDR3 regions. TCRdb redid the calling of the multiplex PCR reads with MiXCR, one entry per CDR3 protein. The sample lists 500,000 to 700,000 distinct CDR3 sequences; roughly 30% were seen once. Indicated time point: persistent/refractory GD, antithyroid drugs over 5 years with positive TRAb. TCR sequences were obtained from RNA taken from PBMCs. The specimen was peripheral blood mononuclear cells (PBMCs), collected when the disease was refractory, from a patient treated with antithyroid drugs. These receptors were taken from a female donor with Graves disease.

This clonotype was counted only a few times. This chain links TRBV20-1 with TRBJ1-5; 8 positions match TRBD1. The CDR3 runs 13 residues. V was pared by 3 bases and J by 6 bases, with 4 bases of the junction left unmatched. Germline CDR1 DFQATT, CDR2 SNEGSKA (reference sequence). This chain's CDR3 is CSASFGQGQPQHF. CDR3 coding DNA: TGCAGTGCTAGTTTCGGACAGGGTCAGCCCCAGCATTTT.

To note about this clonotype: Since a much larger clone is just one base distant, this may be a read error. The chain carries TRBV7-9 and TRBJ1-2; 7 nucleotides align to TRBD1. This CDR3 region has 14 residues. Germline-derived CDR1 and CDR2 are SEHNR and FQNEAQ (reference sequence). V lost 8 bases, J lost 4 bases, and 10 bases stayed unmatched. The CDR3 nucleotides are TGTGCCAGCGGCTCCTTGGGACAGATCTATGGCTACACCTTC. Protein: CASGSLGQIYGYTF.

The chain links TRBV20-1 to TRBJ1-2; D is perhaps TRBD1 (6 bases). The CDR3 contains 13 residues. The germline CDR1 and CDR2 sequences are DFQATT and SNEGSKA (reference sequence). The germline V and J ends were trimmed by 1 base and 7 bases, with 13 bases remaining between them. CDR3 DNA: TGCAGTGCTAGAGCTTCGGGGGGCGGTGGCTACACCTTC. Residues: CSARASGGGGYTF.

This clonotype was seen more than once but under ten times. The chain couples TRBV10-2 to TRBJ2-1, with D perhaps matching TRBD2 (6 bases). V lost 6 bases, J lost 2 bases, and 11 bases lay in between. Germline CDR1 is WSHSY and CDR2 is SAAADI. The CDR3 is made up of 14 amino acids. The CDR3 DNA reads TGCGCCAGCAGCGGAGGGCCGGCCTACAATGAGCAGTTCTTC. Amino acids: CASSGGPAYNEQFF.

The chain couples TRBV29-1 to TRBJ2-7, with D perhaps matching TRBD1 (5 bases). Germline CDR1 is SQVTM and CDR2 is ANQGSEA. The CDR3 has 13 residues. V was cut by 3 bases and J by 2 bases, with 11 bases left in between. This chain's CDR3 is CSVDSGFPYEQYF. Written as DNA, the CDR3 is TGCAGCGTTGACTCAGGGTTTCCCTACGAGCAGTACTTC.

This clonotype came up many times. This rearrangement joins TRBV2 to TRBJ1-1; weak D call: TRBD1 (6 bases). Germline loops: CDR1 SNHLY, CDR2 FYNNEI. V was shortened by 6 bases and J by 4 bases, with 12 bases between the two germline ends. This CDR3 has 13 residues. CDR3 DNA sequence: TGTGCCAGCAGGGGAGGGGGTAGCACTGAAGCTTTCTTT. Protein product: CASRGGGSTEAFF.

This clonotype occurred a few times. Here the CDR3 reads CASSSNLGTLSGNTIYF. The CDR3 DNA sequence: TGTGCCAGCAGTTCAAACCTAGGGACACTCTCTGGAAACACCATATATTTT. V gene TRBV28 combines with J gene TRBJ1-3; D might be TRBD1 (6 bases). CDR3 length: 17 residues. Germline V gene lookup returns CDR1 MDHEN and CDR2 SYDVKM. Deletions cut 4 bases from V and 0 bases from J, with 16 bases between.

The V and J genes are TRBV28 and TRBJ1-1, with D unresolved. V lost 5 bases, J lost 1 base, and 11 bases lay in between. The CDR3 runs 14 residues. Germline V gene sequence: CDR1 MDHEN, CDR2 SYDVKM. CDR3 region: CASSVLAGNTEAFF. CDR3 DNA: TGTGCCAGCAGTGTACTGGCGGGGAACACTGAAGCTTTCTTT.

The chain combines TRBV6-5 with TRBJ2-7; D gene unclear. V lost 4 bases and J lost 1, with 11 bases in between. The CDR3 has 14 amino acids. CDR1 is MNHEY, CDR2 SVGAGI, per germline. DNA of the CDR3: TGTGCCAGCAGTTCTCCCGCAGGATCCTACGAGCAGTACTTC. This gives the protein CASSSPAGSYEQYF.

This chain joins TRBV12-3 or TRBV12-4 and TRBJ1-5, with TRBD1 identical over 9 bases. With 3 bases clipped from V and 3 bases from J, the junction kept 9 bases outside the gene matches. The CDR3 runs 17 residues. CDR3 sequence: CASSFRQGGIVNQPQHF. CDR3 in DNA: TGTGCCAGCAGTTTTCGACAGGGGGGGATTGTCAATCAGCCCCAGCATTTT.

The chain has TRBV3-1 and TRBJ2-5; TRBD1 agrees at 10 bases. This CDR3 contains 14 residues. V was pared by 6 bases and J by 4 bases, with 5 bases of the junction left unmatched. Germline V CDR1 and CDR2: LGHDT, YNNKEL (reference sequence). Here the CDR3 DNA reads TGTGCCAGCAGTTATGGGACAGGGGCAGAGACCCAGTACTTC. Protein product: CASSYGTGAETQYF.

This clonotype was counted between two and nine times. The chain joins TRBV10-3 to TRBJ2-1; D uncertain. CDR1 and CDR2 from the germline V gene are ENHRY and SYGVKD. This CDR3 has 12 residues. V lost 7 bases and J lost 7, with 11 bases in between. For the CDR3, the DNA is TGTGCCATCACCCCGAGAGGTAATGAGCAGTTCTTC. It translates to CAITPRGNEQFF.

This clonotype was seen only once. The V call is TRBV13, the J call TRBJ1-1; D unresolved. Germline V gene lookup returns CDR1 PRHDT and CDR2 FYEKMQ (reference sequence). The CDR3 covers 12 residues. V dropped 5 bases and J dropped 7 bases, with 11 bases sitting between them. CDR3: CASSQDASEAFF. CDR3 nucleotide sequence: TGTGCCAGCAGCCAAGATGCAAGTGAAGCTTTCTTT.

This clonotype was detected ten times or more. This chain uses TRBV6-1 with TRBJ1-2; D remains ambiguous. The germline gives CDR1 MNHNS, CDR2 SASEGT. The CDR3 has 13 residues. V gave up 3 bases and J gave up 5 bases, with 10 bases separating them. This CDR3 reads CASSDRISYGYTF. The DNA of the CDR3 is TGTGCCAGCAGTGATAGGATATCATATGGCTACACCTTC.

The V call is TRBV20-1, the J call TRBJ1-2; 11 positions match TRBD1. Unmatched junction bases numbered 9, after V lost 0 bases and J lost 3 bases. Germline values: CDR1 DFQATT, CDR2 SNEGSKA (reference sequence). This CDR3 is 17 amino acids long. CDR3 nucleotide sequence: TGCAGTGCTAGAGACCAAATGACGGGACAGGGGGACTATGGCTACACCTTC. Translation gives CSARDQMTGQGDYGYTF.

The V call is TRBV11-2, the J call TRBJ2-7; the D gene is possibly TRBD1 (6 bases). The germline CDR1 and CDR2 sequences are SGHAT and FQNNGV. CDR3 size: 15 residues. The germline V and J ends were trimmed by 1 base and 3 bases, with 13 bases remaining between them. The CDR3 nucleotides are TGTGCCAGCAGCTTAGGTACAGGGTCCGGCTACGAGCAGTACTTC. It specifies CASSLGTGSGYEQYF.

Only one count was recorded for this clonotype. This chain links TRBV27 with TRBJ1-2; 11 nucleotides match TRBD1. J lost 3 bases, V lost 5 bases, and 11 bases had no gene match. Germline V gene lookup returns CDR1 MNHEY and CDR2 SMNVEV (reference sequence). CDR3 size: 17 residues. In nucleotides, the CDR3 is TGTGCCAGCAGTCTGACCCTCGGGACAGGGGGTGACTATGGCTACACCTTC. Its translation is CASSLTLGTGGDYGYTF.

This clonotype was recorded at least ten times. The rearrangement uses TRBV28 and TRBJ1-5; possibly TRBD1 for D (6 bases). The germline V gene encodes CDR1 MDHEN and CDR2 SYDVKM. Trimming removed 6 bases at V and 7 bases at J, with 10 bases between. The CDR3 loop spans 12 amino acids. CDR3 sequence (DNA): TGTGCCAGCAGGTCACAGGGCCAGCCCCAGCATTTT. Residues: CASRSQGQPQHF.

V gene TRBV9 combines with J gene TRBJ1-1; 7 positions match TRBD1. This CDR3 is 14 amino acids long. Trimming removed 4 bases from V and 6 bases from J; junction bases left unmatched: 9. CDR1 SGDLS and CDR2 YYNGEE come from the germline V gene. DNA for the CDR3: TGTGCCAGCAGCTCCAGTTACAGGGGCTCTGAAGCTTTCTTT. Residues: CASSSSYRGSEAFF.

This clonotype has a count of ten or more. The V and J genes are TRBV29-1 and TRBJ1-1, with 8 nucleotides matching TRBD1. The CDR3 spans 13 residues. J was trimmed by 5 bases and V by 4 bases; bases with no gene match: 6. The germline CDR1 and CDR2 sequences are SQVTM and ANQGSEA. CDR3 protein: CSVARQGQTEAFF. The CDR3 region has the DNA TGCAGCGTTGCCCGACAGGGGCAGACTGAAGCTTTCTTT.

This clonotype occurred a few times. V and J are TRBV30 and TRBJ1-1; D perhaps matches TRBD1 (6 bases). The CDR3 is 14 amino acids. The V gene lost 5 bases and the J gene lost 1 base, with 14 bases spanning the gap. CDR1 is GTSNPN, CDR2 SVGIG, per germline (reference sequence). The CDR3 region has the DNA TGTGCCTGGGCAGTCGGGACATCGAACACTGAAGCTTTCTTT. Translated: CAWAVGTSNTEAFF. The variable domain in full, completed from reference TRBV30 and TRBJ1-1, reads SQTIHQWPATLVQPVGSPLSLECTVEGTSNPNLYWYRQAAGRGLQLLFYSVGIGQISSEVPQNLSASRPQDRQFILSSKKLLLSDSGFYLCAWAVGTSNTEAFFGQGTRLTVV.

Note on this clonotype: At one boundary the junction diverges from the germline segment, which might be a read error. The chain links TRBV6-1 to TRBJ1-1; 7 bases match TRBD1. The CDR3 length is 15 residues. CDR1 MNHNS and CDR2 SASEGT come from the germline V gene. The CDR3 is CASSDRDSKNTEAFF. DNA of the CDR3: TGCGCCAGCAGTGACCGGGACAGCAAGAACACTGAAGCTTTCTTT.

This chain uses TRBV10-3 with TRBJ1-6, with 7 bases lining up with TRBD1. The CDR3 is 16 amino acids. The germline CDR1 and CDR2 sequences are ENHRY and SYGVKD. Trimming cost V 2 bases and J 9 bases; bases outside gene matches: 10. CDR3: CAISEPRRGGSSPLHF. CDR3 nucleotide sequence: TGTGCCATCAGTGAGCCCCGGAGAGGGGGCAGTTCACCCCTCCACTTT.

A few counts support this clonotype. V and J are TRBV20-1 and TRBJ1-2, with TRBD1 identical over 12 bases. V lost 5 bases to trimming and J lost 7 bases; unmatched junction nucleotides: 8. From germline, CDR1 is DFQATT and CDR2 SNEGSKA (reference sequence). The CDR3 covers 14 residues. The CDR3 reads CSASGTGGRGGYTF. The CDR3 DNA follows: TGCAGTGCTTCCGGGACAGGGGGCAGGGGTGGCTACACCTTC.

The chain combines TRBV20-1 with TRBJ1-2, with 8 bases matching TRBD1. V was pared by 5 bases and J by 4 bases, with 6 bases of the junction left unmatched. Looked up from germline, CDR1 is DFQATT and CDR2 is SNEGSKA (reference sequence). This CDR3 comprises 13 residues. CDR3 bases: TGCAGTGCTGCCCAGGGGGCATTCTATGGCTACACCTTC. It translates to CSAAQGAFYGYTF.